This T cell receptor (beta chain) came from a study of cytomegalovirus exposure and HLA in healthy donors. Points from the study as a whole: High sensitivity and specificity were reportedly achieved when the classifier diagnosed cytomegalovirus status. HLA alleles were associated with fewer than 20,000 TCR beta sequences in a later analysis at 0.05 false discovery rate.

With 60 Vbeta and 13 Jbeta primers, the PCR was carried out. The repertoire was sequenced with immunoSEQ multiplex PCR; TCRdb's copy has only in-frame clones and lacks some. Found here are some 55,000 clones; the top ten clones hold roughly 7%. Comments on this clone: Its antigen is undetermined.

Germline trimming cut 1 base from V and 6 bases from J; bases unmatched to any gene: 9. Germline CDR1 SGDLS, CDR2 YYNGEE. The CDR3 is 15 residues long. The chain links TRBV9 to TRBJ1-1, with 7 nucleotides matching TRBD1. The sequencing sample was made of PBMCs. The clonotype was recovered from a woman aged 40 to 49 in good health and CMV-seronegative. The CDR3 sequence is CASSVYGTERAEAFF. The CDR3 DNA reads as TGTGCCAGCAGCGTATATGGGACAGAGAGGGCTGAAGCTTTCTTT.